This T cell receptor beta chain was captured in a study of identical twins. The sample holds a few counts of this clonotype. MiXCR, run by TCRdb on the 5' RACE reads, gives a single entry per CDR3 protein. The sample shows approximately 550,000 distinct CDR3 sequences, about 20% of them seen only once. Germline V lookup: CDR1 LGHDT, CDR2 YNNKEL (reference sequence). The CDR3 is 15 amino acids. V lost 1 base to trimming and J lost 3 bases, with 12 bases between them. The data were also submitted as part of a second study, on yellow fever vaccine responses in identical twins. This second study notes: Reportedly, twins showed a vaccine T cell response that looked partly convergent and partly personalized.

The sample comprised CD4+ T cells sorted from blood. The chain employs TRBV3-1 and TRBJ1-1; D call uncertain. This receptor was obtained from a woman aged 18-30 years in good health. CDR3 DNA sequence: TGTGCCAGCAGCCAAGGGATCGGGCAGTACACTGAAGCTTTCTTT. This gives the protein CASSQGIGQYTEAFF.